Below are 14 T cell receptor beta chains sequenced from a single sample in a study of OX40 agonist ivuxolimab in advanced cancers. Libraries were made using the immunoSEQ multiplex PCR assay. Drawn from immuneACCESS, this table holds only the in-frame rearrangements with V and J called that TCRdb kept. Clones are partly lost; checked studies trace under half to an unresolved V gene and leave the rest unexplained. The table for this sample lists fewer than 90,000 clones; 87% of them were counted only once. The ten largest clones add up to approximately 0.25% of the sample. Material: CD4+ or CD8+ T cells sorted from blood, obtained in a trial of the OX40 agonist ivuxolimab. These receptors were collected from an adult with an advanced solid tumor such as melanoma, head and neck, liver or kidney cancer.

The chain employs TRBV5-1 and TRBJ2-7, with TRBD2 matching 13 bases. With V trimmed by 4 bases and J by 5 bases, 6 bases remained unmatched. The CDR3 is 15 amino acids. The germline gives CDR1 SGHRS, CDR2 YFSETQ. CDR3 nucleotide sequence: TGCGCCAGCAGCCCTGGACTAGCGGGAGTCGACGAGCAGTACTTC. Translation: CASSPGLAGVDEQYF.

A few counts support this clone. The chain recombines TRBV10-3 with TRBJ1-5; D is unclear. Germline V CDR1 and CDR2: ENHRY, SYGVKD. With 10 bases removed from V and 0 bases from J, the gap between germline ends came to 10 bases. CDR3 length: 13 residues. The CDR3 reads CATTHDSNQPQHF. The CDR3 nucleotides are TGTGCCACGACACACGATAGCAATCAGCCCCAGCATTTT.

This chain joins TRBV18 and TRBJ2-2, with 8 bases fitting TRBD1. With 3 bases clipped from V and 5 bases from J, the junction kept 8 bases outside the gene matches. Germline CDR1 reads KGHSH; CDR2 reads LQKENI. The CDR3 covers 16 residues. The CDR3 DNA is TGTGCCAGCTCACCCGAGTTTCGGACAGGGACCGGGGAGCTGTTTTTT. It yields the protein CASSPEFRTGTGELFF.

J is TRBJ2-7 and V is TRBV10-2; D may be TRBD2 (5 bases). This CDR3 has 13 residues. V lost 5 bases and J 7 bases, leaving 15 bases between the germline ends. Per the germline V gene, CDR1 is WSHSY and CDR2 is SAAADI. The DNA of the CDR3 is TGCGCCAGCAGTATATTACCAACGGGAGAGCAGTACTTC. Amino acids: CASSILPTGEQYF.

This chain links TRBV15 with TRBJ2-7; 7 bases line up with TRBD2. Germline CDR1 and CDR2: LNHNV and YYDKDF (reference sequence). This CDR3 region has 14 residues. V trimming: 3 bases; J trimming: 6 bases; junction bases outside the gene matches: 8. CDR3 in DNA: TGTGCCACCAGCAGTATAGCGGGTTATAGCGAGCAGTACTTC. Its translation: CATSSIAGYSEQYF.

The V gene is TRBV6-6, the J gene TRBJ2-7; D remains ambiguous. CDR3 length equals 15 residues. V was shortened by 1 base and J by 0 bases, with 10 bases between the two germline ends. Germline V lookup: CDR1 MNHNY, CDR2 SVGAGI (reference sequence). The CDR3 region has the DNA TGTGCCAGCAGTTACTTGGCAGGATACTCCTACGAGCAGTACTTC. It encodes CASSYLAGYSYEQYF.

This clone was seen just once. This chain uses TRBV4-3 with TRBJ1-5; D unclear. From germline, CDR1 is LGHNA and CDR2 YSLEER. The CDR3 runs to 15 residues. With 0 bases removed from V and 9 bases from J, the gap between germline ends came to 15 bases. The DNA for the CDR3 is TGCGCCAGCAGCCAAGATTTAGCACGGGATATGCCCCAGCATTTT. Its protein product is CASSQDLARDMPQHF.

Points on this clone: At the DNA level, this CDR3 is encoded by other sequences in the same sample as well. This chain uses TRBV5-1 with TRBJ2-7, with D possibly being TRBD1 (5 bases). V lost 5 bases and J lost 2, with 17 bases in between. Germline CDR1 is SGHRS and CDR2 is YFSETQ. This CDR3 is 15 amino acids long. The CDR3 bases are TGCGCCAGCAGTTCAGGGCAGGCCCTCACCTACGAGCAGTACTTC. It codes for CASSSGQALTYEQYF.

CDR3 sequence reads: CASSQPGQTNYGYTF. The CDR3, as DNA: TGCGCCAGCAGCCAACCGGGACAGACAAACTATGGCTACACCTTC. The chain uses TRBV4-3 and TRBJ1-2; TRBD1 agrees at 7 bases. This CDR3 region has 15 residues. V trimming: 2 bases; J trimming: 2 bases; junction bases outside the gene matches: 5. Germline V gene sequence: CDR1 LGHNA, CDR2 YSLEER.

Comments on this clone: A read error may account for a junction end that differs from germline. CDR3 in amino acids: CASSSTSNTEAFF. The CDR3, as DNA: TGTGCCAGCAGCTCAACATCGAACACTGAAGCTTTCTTT. The chain combines TRBV5-1 with TRBJ1-1; unclear D gene. Germline V gives CDR1 SGHRS, CDR2 YFSETQ. The CDR3 consists of 13 residues. Full variable domain (missing parts from reference TRBV5-1 and TRBJ1-1): KAGVTQTPRYLIKTRGQQVTLSCSPISGHRSVSWYQQTPGQGLQFLFEYFSETQRNKGNFPGRFSGRQFSNSRSEMNVSTLELGDSALYLCASSSTSNTEAFFGQGTRLTVV.

V and J are TRBV10-3 and TRBJ2-3; no reliable D call. This CDR3 comprises 15 residues. Trimming took 3 bases from V and 4 from J, leaving 14 bases between them. CDR1 ENHRY and CDR2 SYGVKD come from the germline V gene. The CDR3 region is CAISDRTEMADTQYF. CDR3 DNA sequence: TGTGCCATCAGTGACCGGACCGAAATGGCAGATACGCAGTATTTT.

The chain has TRBV7-9 and TRBJ2-1; D is unresolved. CDR1 and CDR2 from the germline V gene are SEHNR and FQNEAQ (reference sequence). The V gene lost 4 bases and the J gene lost 4 bases, with 8 bases spanning the gap. This CDR3 region has 13 residues. The CDR3 protein is CASSSIGYNEQFF. Here the CDR3 DNA reads TGTGCCAGCAGCTCCATAGGATACAATGAGCAGTTCTTC.

CDR3 residues: CASSQAWTGNQPQHF. CDR3 in DNA: TGTGCCAGCAGCCAAGCCTGGACAGGTAATCAGCCCCAGCATTTT. The V gene is TRBV4-2, the J gene TRBJ1-5; 7 bases map to TRBD1. CDR1 LGHNA and CDR2 YNFKEQ come from the germline V gene. CDR3 length: 15 residues. V was clipped by 1 base and J by 4 bases; unmatched bases: 4.

The chain recombines TRBV7-9 with TRBJ2-3; 9 bases match TRBD2. CDR1 and CDR2 from the germline V gene are SEHNR and FQNEAQ (reference sequence). V was pared by 5 bases and J by 0 bases, with 9 bases of the junction left unmatched. The CDR3 spans 17 residues. The CDR3 DNA reads TGTGCCAGCAGCCTCCTTACCGGGACTAGCAGCACAGATACGCAGTATTTT. Translated: CASSLLTGTSSTDTQYF.